This T cell receptor beta chain stems from a study of T cell responses to AZD1222 COVID-19 vaccine. CDR1 SNHLY and CDR2 FYNNEI come from the germline V gene. Deletions cut 6 bases from V and 7 bases from J, with 9 bases between. There are 11 residues in the CDR3. Data came from immunoSEQ multiplex PCR; TCRdb stores just in-frame clones and leaves some out. The sample consists of roughly 190,000 clones, approximately 90% of them appearing once. Sequenced here: peripheral blood, sampled on day 0 of AZD1222 vaccination. The source is an adult in good health. The chain employs TRBV2 and TRBJ1-1; D is unclear. CDR3 loop: CASSWTFEAFF. CDR3 bases: TGTGCCAGCAGCTGGACCTTTGAAGCTTTCTTT.